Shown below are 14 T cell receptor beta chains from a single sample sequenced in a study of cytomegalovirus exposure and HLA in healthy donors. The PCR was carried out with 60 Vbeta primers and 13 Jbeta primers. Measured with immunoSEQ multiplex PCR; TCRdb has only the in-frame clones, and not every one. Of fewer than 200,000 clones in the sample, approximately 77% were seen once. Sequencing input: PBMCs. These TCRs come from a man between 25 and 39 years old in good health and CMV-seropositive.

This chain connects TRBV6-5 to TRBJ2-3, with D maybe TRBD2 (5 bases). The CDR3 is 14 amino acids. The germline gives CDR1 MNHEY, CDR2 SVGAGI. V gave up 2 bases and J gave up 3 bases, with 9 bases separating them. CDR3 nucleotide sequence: TGTGCCAGCAGTTACACTAGGGTGACAGATACGCAGTATTTT. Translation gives CASSYTRVTDTQYF.

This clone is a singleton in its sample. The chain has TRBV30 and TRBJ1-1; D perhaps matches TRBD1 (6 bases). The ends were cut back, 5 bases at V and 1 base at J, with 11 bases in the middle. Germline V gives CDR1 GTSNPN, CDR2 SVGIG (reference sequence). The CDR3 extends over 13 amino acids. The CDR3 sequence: CAWDRDKNTEAFF. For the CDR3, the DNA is TGTGCCTGGGACCGGGACAAGAACACTGAAGCTTTCTTT.

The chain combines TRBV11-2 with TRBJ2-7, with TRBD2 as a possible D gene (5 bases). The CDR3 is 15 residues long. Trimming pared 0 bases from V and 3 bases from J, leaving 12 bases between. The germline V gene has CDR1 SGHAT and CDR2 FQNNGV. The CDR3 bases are TGTGCCAGCAGCTTAGATCCCCGAGGGCACTACGAGCAGTACTTC. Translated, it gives CASSLDPRGHYEQYF.

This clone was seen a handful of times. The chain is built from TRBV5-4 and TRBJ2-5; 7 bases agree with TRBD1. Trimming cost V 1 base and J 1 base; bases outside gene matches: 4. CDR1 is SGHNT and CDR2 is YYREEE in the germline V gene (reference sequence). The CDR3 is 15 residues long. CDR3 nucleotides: TGTGCCAGCAGCTTGCCGGGACAGTTCCAAGAGACCCAGTACTTC. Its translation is CASSLPGQFQETQYF.

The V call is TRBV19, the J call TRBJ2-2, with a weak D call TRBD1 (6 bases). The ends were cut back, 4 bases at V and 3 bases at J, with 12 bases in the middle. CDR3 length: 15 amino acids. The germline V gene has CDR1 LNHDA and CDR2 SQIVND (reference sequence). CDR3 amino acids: CASSNRADYTGELFF. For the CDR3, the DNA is TGTGCCAGTAGTAACAGGGCTGATTACACCGGGGAGCTGTTTTTT.

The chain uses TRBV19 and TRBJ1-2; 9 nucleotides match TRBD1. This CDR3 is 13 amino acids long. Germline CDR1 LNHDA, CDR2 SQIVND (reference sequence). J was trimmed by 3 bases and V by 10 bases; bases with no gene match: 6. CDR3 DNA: TGTGCCACCGCAGGACAGGGGTACTATGGCTACACCTTC. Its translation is CATAGQGYYGYTF. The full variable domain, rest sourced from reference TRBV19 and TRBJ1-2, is DGGITQSPKYLFRKEGQNVTLSCEQNLNHDAMYWYRQDPGQGLRLIYYSQIVNDFQKGDIAEGYSVSREKKESFPLTVTSAQKNPTAFYLCATAGQGYYGYTFGSGTRLTVV.

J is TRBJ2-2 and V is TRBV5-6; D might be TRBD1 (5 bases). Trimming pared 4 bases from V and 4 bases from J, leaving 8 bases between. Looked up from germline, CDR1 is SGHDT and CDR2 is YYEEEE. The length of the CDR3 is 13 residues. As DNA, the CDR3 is TGTGCCAGCAGCGGAGACAGCACCGGGGAGCTGTTTTTT. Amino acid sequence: CASSGDSTGELFF.

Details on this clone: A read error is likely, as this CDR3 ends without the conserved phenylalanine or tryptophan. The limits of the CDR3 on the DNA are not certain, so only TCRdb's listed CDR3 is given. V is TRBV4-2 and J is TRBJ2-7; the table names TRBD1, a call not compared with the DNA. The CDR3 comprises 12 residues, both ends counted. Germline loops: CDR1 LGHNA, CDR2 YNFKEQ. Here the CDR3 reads CASSQGRTVPLA.

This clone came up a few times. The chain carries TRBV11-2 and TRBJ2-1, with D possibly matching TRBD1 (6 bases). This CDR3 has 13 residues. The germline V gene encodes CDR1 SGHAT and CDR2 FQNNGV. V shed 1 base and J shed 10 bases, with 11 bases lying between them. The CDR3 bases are TGTGCCAGCAGCTTAGTGGGGGCACGGGAGCAGTTCTTC. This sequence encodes CASSLVGAREQFF.

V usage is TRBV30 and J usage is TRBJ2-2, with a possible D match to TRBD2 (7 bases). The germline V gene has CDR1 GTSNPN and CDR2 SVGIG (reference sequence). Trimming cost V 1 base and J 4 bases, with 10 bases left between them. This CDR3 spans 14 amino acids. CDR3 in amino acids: CAWSAGGPTGELFF. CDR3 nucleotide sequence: TGTGCCTGGAGTGCGGGGGGCCCCACCGGGGAGCTGTTTTTT.

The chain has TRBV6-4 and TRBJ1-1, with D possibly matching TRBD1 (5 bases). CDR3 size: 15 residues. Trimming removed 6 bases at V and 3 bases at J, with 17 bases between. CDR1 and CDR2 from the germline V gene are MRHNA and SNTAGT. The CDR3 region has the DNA TGTGCCAGCAGACAAGAGACAGATGGGTACACTGAAGCTTTCTTT. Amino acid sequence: CASRQETDGYTEAFF.

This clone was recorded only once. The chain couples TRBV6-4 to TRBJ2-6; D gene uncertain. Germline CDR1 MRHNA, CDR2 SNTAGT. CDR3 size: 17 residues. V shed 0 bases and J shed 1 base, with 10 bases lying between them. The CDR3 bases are TGTGCCAGCAGTGACTCGACTTTGGGTTCTGGGGCCAACGTCCTGACTTTC. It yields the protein CASSDSTLGSGANVLTF.

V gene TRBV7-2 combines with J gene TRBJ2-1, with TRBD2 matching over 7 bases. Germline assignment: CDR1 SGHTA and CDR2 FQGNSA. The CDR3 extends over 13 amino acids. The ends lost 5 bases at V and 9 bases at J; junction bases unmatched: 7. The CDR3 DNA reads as TGTGCCAGCAGCCCCCATTTAGCGGGTGAGCAGTTCTTC. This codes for CASSPHLAGEQFF.

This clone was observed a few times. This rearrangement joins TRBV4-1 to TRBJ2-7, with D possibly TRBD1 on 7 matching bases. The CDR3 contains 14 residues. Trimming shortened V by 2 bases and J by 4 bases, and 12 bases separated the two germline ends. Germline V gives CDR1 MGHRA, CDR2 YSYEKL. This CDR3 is CASSQIQGRYEQYF. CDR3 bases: TGCGCCAGCAGCCAAATACAGGGGAGGTACGAGCAGTACTTC.